Detailed here is one TCR beta chain. CDR3 length: 15 amino acids. The DNA is unrecorded. Germline lookup yields CDR1 LNHDA and CDR2 SQIVND (reference sequence). Donors were more than nine juvenile idiopathic arthritis patients with active disease. Patients were aged median about 12 years with disease lasting median roughly 7 years. Assay used: immunoSEQ multiplex PCR; TCRdb lists only in-frame clones, some missing. This listing includes some 9,800 clones. The data are from a study of synovial regulatory T cells in juvenile arthritis. V and J are TRBV19 and TRBJ1-2. The receptor was derived from a donor aged 2-29 years with juvenile idiopathic arthritis. Sequences were obtained from Treg cells from blood. The subset here: remaining (HLA-DR-negative) circulating blood Treg cells. The CDR3 loop reads CASKEGGAENYGYTF.